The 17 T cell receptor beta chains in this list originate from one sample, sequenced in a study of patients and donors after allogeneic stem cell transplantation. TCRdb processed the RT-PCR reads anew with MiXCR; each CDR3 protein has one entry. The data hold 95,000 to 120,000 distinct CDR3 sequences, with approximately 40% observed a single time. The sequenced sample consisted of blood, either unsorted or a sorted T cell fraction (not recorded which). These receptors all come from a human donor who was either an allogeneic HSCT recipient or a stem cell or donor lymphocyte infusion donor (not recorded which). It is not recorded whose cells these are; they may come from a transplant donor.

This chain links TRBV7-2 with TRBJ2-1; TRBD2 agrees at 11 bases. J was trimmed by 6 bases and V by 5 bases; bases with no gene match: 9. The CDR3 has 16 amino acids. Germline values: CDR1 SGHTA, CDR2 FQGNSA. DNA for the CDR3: TGTGCCAGCAGCAAGTCGACTAGCGGGAAAGGCAATGAGCAGTTCTTC. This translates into CASSKSTSGKGNEQFF. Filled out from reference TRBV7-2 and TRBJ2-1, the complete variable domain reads GAGVSQSPSNKVTEKGKDVELRCDPISGHTALYWYRQSLGQGLEFLIYFQGNSAPDKSGLPSDRFSAERTGGSVSTLTIQRTQQEDSAVYLCASSKSTSGKGNEQFFGPGTRLTVL.

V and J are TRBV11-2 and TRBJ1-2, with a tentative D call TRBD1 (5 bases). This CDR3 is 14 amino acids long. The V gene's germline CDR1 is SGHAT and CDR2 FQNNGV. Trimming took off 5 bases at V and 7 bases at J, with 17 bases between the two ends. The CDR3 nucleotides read TGTGCCAGCAGCCCCACTGGGGGGACGCTTGGCTACACCTTC. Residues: CASSPTGGTLGYTF.

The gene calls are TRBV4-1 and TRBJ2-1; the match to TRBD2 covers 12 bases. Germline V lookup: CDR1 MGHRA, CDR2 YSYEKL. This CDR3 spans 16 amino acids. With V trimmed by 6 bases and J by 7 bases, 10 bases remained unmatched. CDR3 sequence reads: CASRQSGGLAGNEQFF. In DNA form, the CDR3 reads TGCGCCAGCAGACAATCAGGAGGACTAGCGGGAAATGAGCAGTTCTTC.

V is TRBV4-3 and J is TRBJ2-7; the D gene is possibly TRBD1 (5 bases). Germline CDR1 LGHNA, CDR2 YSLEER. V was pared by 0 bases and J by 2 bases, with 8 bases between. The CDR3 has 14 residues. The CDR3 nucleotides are TGCGCCAGCAGCCAAGATGCAGGGACCTACGAGCAGTACTTC. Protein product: CASSQDAGTYEQYF.

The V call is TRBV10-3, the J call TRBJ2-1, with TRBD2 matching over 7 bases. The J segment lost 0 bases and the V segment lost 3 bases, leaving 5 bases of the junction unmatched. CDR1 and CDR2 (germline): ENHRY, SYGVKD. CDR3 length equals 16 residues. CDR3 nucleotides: TGTGCCATCAGTGACCGGGGGGTGAGCTCCTACAATGAGCAGTTCTTC. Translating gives CAISDRGVSSYNEQFF.

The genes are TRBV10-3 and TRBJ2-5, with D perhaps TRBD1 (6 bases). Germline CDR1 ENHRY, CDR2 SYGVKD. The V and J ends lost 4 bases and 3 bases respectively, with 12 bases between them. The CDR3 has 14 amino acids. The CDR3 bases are TGTGCCATCAGTGTAGCAGGGGCGGAAGAGACCCAGTACTTC. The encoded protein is CAISVAGAEETQYF.

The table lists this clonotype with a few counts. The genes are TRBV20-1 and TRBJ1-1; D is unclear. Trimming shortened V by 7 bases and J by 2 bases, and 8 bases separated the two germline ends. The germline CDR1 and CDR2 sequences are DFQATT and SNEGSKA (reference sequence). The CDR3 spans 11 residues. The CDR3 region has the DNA TGCAGTGTGAAACTCAACACTGAAGCTTTCTTT. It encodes CSVKLNTEAFF.

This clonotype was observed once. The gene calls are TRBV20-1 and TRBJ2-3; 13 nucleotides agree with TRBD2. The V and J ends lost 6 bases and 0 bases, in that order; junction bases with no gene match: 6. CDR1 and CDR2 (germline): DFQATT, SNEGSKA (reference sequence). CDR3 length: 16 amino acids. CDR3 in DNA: TGCAGTGCCACTCGACTAGCGGGAGGTAGCACAGATACGCAGTATTTT. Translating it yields CSATRLAGGSTDTQYF.

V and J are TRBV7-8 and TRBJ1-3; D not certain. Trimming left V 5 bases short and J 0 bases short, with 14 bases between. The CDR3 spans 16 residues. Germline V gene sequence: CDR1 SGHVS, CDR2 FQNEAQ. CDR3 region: CASSPSRTLSGNTIYF. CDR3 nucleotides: TGTGCCAGCAGCCCTAGCAGGACGCTCTCTGGAAACACCATATATTTT.

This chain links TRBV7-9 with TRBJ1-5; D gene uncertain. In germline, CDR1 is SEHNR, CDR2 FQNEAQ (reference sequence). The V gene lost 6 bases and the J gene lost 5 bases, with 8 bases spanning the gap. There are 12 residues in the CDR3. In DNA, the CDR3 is TGTGCCAGCAGTAACTATGATCAGCCCCAGCATTTT. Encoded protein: CASSNYDQPQHF.

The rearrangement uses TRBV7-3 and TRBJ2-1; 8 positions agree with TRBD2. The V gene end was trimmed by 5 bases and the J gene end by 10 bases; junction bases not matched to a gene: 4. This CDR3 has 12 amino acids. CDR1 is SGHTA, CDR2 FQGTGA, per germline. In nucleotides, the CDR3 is TGTGCCAGCAGCAGTAGCGGGAAAGAGCAGTTCTTC. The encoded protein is CASSSSGKEQFF.

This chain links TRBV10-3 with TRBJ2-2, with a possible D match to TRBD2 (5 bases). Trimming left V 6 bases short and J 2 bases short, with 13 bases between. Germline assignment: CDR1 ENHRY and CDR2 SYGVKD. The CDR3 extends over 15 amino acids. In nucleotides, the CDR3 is TGTGCCATCAGGAACGGGGATGTCAACACCGGGGAGCTGTTTTTT. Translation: CAIRNGDVNTGELFF.

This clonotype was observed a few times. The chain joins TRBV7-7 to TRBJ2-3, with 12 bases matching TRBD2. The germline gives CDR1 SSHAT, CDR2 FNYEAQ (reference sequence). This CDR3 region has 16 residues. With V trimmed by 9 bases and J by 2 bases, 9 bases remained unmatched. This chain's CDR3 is CASLKTSGGPTDTQYF. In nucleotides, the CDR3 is TGTGCCAGTCTGAAGACTAGCGGGGGCCCCACAGATACGCAGTATTTT. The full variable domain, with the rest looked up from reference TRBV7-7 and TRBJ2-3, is GAGVSQSPRYKVTKRGQDVTLRCDPISSHATLYWYQQALGQGPEFLTYFNYEAQPDKSGLPSDRFSAERPEGSISTLTIQRTEQRDSAMYRCASLKTSGGPTDTQYFGPGTRLTVL.

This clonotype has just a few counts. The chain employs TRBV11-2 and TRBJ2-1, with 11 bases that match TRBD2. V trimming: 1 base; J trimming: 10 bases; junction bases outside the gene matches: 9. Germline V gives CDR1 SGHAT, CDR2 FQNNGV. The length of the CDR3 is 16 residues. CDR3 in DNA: TGTGCCAGCAGCTTAGCTATAGCGGGAGGGGGAGGGGAGCAGTTCTTC. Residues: CASSLAIAGGGGEQFF.

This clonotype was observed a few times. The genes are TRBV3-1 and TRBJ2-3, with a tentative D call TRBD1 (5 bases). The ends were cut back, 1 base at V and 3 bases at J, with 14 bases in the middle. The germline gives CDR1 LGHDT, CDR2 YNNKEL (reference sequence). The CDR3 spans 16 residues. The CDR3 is CASSQGKGVYTDTQYF. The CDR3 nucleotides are TGTGCCAGCAGCCAAGGAAAAGGGGTTTATACAGATACGCAGTATTTT.

CDR3 DNA sequence: TGTGCCAGCAGTTTTCTAGGACAGGGGAGCTATGGCTACACCTTC. This sequence encodes CASSFLGQGSYGYTF. V and J are TRBV12-3 or TRBV12-4 and TRBJ1-2; TRBD1 matches at 9 bases. V shed 3 bases and J 4 bases; nucleotides not matched to a gene: 6. The length of the CDR3 is 15 residues.

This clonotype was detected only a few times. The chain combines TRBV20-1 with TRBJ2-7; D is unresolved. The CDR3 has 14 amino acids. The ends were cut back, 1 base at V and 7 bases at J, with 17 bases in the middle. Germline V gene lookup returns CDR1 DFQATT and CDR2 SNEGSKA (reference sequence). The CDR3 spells CSARVSGVGWEQYF. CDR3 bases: TGCAGTGCTAGAGTGTCAGGCGTGGGGTGGGAGCAGTACTTC.